This T cell receptor (beta chain) was found in a study of response to subunit inactivated influenza vaccine. Study outcomes and limitations: Every seasonal influenza vaccination brings in few new T cells, the authors suggested.

One entry per CDR3 protein results from TCRdb running MiXCR on the RT-PCR reads. Of around 540,000 distinct CDR3 sequences in the sample, about 11% are singletons; the top ten hold roughly 10%. V was trimmed by 6 bases and J by 0 bases, leaving 12 bases between them. CDR1 is DFQATT, CDR2 SNEGSKA, per germline (reference sequence). This CDR3 spans 14 amino acids. This clonotype has only a few counts. Its antigen is not identified. The chain recombines TRBV20-1 with TRBJ1-5, with a tentative D call TRBD1 (5 bases). The source is a man between 45 and 60 years old who received an inactivated influenza vaccine. Here the sequenced sample was PBMCs from blood, taken on the day of vaccination. The CDR3 spells CSARDFNSNQPQHF. DNA of the CDR3: TGCAGTGCCAGGGACTTTAATAGCAATCAGCCCCAGCATTTT.